These T cell receptor beta chains were read from a single sample in a study of blood T cell repertoires in COVID-19. The table came from immunoSEQ multiplex PCR; TCRdb's copy has only in-frame clones and leaves some out. The sample lists more than 9,000 clones, around four fifths seen once, with 3% to 4.5% in the top ten. The specimen sequenced was peripheral blood. The receptors were gathered from a woman aged 55-70 years with acute or convalescent COVID-19. CDR3s include the opening cysteine and the closing phenylalanine or tryptophan. A D gene is named only where the DNA matches it firmly. Clone size is shown for a subset of rows, as once, few, many or a class of expanded clone.

-	-	TRBV4-1	TRBJ2-2	CASSQDLHIANTGELFF	TGCGCCAGCAGCCAAGATCTTCACATCGCGAACACCGGGGAGCTGTTTTTT
-	-	TRBV9	TRBJ2-6	CASSVVPRGANVLTF	TGTGCCAGCAGCGTAGTCCCCAGGGGGGCCAACGTCCTGACTTTC
-	-	TRBV11-2	TRBJ2-3	CASSLGTGTDTQYF	TGTGCCAGCAGCTTAGGCACGGGCACAGATACGCAGTATTTT
TRBD1	-	TRBV24-1	TRBJ1-2	CATSDPRTGGYGYTF	TGTGCCACCAGTGATCCCAGGACAGGAGGCTATGGCTACACCTTC
-	-	TRBV28	TRBJ1-2	CASMRSGFGYTF	TGTGCCAGCATGCGATCGGGTTTTGGCTACACCTTC
-	-	TRBV7-9	TRBJ2-7	CASSFPAGEQYF	TGTGCCAGCAGCTTCCCGGCGGGCGAGCAGTACTTC
TRBD2	few	TRBV5-1	TRBJ2-1	CASRPGTSGDNEQFF	TGCGCCAGCAGACCCGGGACTAGCGGGGACAATGAGCAGTTCTTC
TRBD1	few	TRBV5-1	TRBJ1-2	CASSWRQGTYGYTF	TGCGCCAGCAGCTGGAGACAGGGGACCTATGGCTACACCTTC
TRBD1	-	TRBV5-1	TRBJ2-2	CASSLDRGSGELFF	TGCGCCAGCAGCTTGGACAGGGGAAGCGGGGAGCTGTTTTTT
TRBD1	-	TRBV4-1	TRBJ1-6	CASSQDGIYRGPLHF	TGCGCCAGCAGCCAAGACGGGATATACAGGGGCCCCCTCCACTTT
-	-	TRBV15	TRBJ1-5	CATGGDVGSGQPQHF	TGTGCCACCGGAGGCGATGTGGGCTCCGGTCAGCCCCAGCATTTT
TRBD1	medium-sized	TRBV5-1	TRBJ2-7	CASSLGDRDFYEQYF	TGCGCCAGCAGCTTGGGGGACAGGGACTTCTACGAGCAGTACTTC
-	-	TRBV27	TRBJ2-1	CASSLYRSGNEQFF	TGTGCCAGCAGTTTATATAGGAGCGGCAATGAGCAGTTCTTC
TRBD1	once	TRBV27	TRBJ2-3	CASSSYRGLGDTQYF	TGTGCCAGCAGTTCATACAGGGGGCTAGGGGATACGCAGTATTTT